A single sample is the source of the 9 T cell receptor beta chains below, sequenced in a study of neurological immune-mediated disorders. A single record per CDR3 protein comes from TCRdb applying MiXCR to the 5' RACE reads. This sample has 55,000 to 70,000 distinct CDR3 sequences, with around 3.9% found just once. The source material was PBMCs. The receptors here all came from a man under 40 with multiple sclerosis.

This clonotype was seen ten or more times. The chain uses TRBV5-1 and TRBJ2-5; TRBD1 might be the D (6 bases). V lost 4 bases and J 5 bases, leaving 15 bases between the germline ends. Germline assignment: CDR1 SGHRS and CDR2 YFSETQ. The CDR3 has 14 residues. The CDR3 nucleotides read TGCGCCAGCAGCCCCGGGACACCTAGGGAGACCCAGTACTTC. Residues: CASSPGTPRETQYF.

This clonotype was found many times. The chain joins TRBV10-3 to TRBJ2-1; D unclear. Germline V gene data show CDR1 as ENHRY and CDR2 as SYGVKD. The CDR3 is 15 amino acids. The V and J ends lost 6 bases and 2 bases respectively, with 14 bases between them. The CDR3 reads CAISAPGQTYNEQFF. The DNA for the CDR3 is TGTGCCATCAGCGCCCCTGGCCAAACCTACAATGAGCAGTTCTTC.

This clonotype was picked up many times. The chain is built from TRBV29-1 and TRBJ2-2; D is uncertain. This CDR3 spans 13 amino acids. Germline CDR1 reads SQVTM; CDR2 reads ANQGSEA. V gave up 1 base and J gave up 3 bases, with 6 bases separating them. CDR3: CSVEVVHTGELFF. CDR3 nucleotide sequence: TGCAGCGTTGAAGTCGTGCACACCGGGGAGCTGTTTTTT.

In its sample, this clonotype was seen many times. The chain couples TRBV7-2 to TRBJ1-2; tentatively, D is TRBD1 (5 bases). The CDR3 is 16 amino acids. With 5 bases removed from V and 3 bases from J, the gap between germline ends came to 19 bases. Per germline, CDR1 SGHTA and CDR2 FQGNSA. The CDR3 DNA reads as TGTGCCAGCAGCATCTTATCGCGGGACGGTTACTATGGCTACACCTTC. This translates into CASSILSRDGYYGYTF. Using reference TRBV7-2 and TRBJ1-2 for the parts outside the CDR3, the full variable domain is GAGVSQSPSNKVTEKGKDVELRCDPISGHTALYWYRQSLGQGLEFLIYFQGNSAPDKSGLPSDRFSAERTGGSVSTLTIQRTQQEDSAVYLCASSILSRDGYYGYTFGSGTRLTVV.

This clonotype has a count of ten or more. This rearrangement joins TRBV15 to TRBJ2-1, with D possibly being TRBD2 (6 bases). The CDR3 consists of 13 residues. Trimming stripped 5 bases from V and 9 bases from J, with 14 bases between. CDR1 is LNHNV and CDR2 is YYDKDF in the germline V gene (reference sequence). CDR3 region: CATSGTPFGEQFF. DNA of the CDR3: TGTGCCACCAGCGGGACTCCTTTCGGTGAGCAGTTCTTC.

The chain carries TRBV29-1 and TRBJ1-3, with 8 positions matching TRBD1. CDR1 is SQVTM, CDR2 ANQGSEA, per germline. Trimming removed 7 bases from V and 0 bases from J; junction bases left unmatched: 5. The CDR3 covers 14 residues. CDR3 bases: TGCAGCGCTGGACAGGGTAACTCTGGAAACACCATATATTTT. Translation: CSAGQGNSGNTIYF.

This clonotype was picked up many times. The chain couples TRBV20-1 to TRBJ1-5, with TRBD1 identical over 10 bases. Germline V gives CDR1 DFQATT, CDR2 SNEGSKA (reference sequence). The CDR3 runs to 13 residues. Trimming removed 7 bases from V and 11 bases from J; junction bases left unmatched: 11. CDR3 coding DNA: TGCAGTGTTTCGGACAGGGGGATAGTAGCCCAGCATTTT. Translated, it gives CSVSDRGIVAQHF.

This clonotype was detected ten times or more. CDR3 sequence (DNA): TGTGCCAGCAGTCAGGGACTAACAGAGACCCAGTACTTC. Protein: CASSQGLTETQYF. This chain uses TRBV5-5 with TRBJ2-5; 7 positions agree with TRBD2. J gave up 4 bases and V 5 bases, and 5 bases lay outside the gene matches. The length of the CDR3 is 13 residues. Germline assignment: CDR1 SGHKS and CDR2 YYEKEE (reference sequence).

This clonotype was picked up many times. The rearrangement links TRBV10-2 to TRBJ2-2, with a weak D call TRBD1 (6 bases). The CDR3 sequence is 13 residues long. Between the trimmed V and J ends, which lost 5 bases and 7 bases, there was a span of 11 bases. Germline assignment: CDR1 WSHSY and CDR2 SAAADI. In nucleotides, the CDR3 is TGCGCCAGCAGTCCTACAGGGATCGGGGAGCTGTTTTTT. It translates to CASSPTGIGELFF.